This TCR beta chain was found in a study of T cell responses to AZD1222 COVID-19 vaccine. Study-wide context: Pooled together were second doses at about 4 or about 12 weeks.

A note on this clone: Its antigen is unidentified.

CDR1 is MNHEY, CDR2 SVGAGI, per germline. CDR3 size: 13 residues. Trimming took off 11 bases at V and 5 bases at J, with 16 bases between the two ends. Study-wide points: Only a handful of people who got AZD1222 tested seropositive at baseline. Of spike-specific TCRs, nearly half reportedly target regions left unmutated in variants. White British donors predominated, females outnumbered males, and clonal diversity was possibly underestimated.

Measured with immunoSEQ multiplex PCR; TCRdb has only the in-frame clones, and not every one. The sample lists around 140,000 clones; over 75% were seen once. The material sequenced was peripheral blood, taken on day 0 of AZD1222 vaccination. The rearrangement uses TRBV6-5 and TRBJ1-5; D remains unclear. The clonotype comes from an adult in good health. CDR3 amino acids: CAAVGPEYQPQHF. The CDR3 DNA reads as TGTGCCGCAGTCGGGCCAGAGTATCAGCCCCAGCATTTT.